Listed here is a single T cell receptor beta chain. This sample is drawn from a study of blood T cell repertoires in COVID-19. Study context: T cells, B-cell-depleted T cells, or PBMCs provided the cDNA or gDNA that served as material.

The CDR3 contains 15 residues. With V trimmed by 4 bases and J by 5 bases, 9 bases remained unmatched. Germline V gene lookup returns CDR1 LNHDA and CDR2 SQIVND (reference sequence). Assay: immunoSEQ multiplex PCR; the TCRdb copy retains only in-frame clones and omits some. The sample records roughly 240,000 clones, 75% to 85% being singletons. Sequencing was done on a sample of peripheral blood. This sequence originates from a woman in her seventies with acute or convalescent COVID-19. The chain employs TRBV19 and TRBJ1-1; 8 nucleotides match TRBD1. CDR3 in amino acids: CASSKGQGGKTEAFF. The DNA of the CDR3 is TGTGCCAGTAGTAAAGGACAGGGTGGAAAGACTGAAGCTTTCTTT.